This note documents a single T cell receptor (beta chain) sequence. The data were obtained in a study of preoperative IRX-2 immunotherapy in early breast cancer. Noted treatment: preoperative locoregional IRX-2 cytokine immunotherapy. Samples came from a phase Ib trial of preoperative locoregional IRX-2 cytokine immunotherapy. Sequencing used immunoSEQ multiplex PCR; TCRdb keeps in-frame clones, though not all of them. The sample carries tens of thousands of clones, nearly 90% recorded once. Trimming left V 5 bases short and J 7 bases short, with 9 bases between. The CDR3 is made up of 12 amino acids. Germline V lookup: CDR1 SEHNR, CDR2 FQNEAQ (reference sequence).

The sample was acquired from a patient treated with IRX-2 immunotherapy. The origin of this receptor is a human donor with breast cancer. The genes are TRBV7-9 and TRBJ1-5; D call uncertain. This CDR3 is CASSPPGQPQHF. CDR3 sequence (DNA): TGTGCCAGCAGCCCCCCTGGGCAGCCCCAGCATTTT.